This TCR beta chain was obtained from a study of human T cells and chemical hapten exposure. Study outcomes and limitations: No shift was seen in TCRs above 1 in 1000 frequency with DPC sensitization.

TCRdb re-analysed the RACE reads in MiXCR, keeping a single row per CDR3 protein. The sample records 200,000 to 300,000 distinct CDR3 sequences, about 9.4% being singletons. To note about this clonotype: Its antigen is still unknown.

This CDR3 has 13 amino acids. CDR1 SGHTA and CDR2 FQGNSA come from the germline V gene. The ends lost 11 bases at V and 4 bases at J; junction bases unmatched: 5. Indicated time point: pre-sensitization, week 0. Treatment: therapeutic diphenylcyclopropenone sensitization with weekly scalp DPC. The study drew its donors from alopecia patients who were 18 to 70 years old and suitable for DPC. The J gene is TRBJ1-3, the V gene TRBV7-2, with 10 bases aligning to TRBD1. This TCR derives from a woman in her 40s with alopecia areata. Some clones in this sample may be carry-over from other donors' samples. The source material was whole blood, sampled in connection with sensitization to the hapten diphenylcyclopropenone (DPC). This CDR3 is CAWDRGGGNTIYF. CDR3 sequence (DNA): TGTGCCTGGGACAGGGGCGGCGGAAACACCATATATTTT.